The rows below give T cell receptor beta chains drawn from one sample of a study of T cells in Graves' hyperthyroidism and ophthalmopathy. TCRdb used MiXCR to reprocess the multiplex PCR reads, holding one entry per CDR3 protein. The sample has fewer than 650,000 distinct CDR3 sequences; approximately 49% are singletons. Material: peripheral blood or thyroid tissue (not recorded which). All receptors derive from an adult woman with Graves' disease, either hyperthyroidism or ophthalmopathy (not recorded which). Both conserved end residues are part of each CDR3. Each record gives: V gene, D gene, J gene, clone size, CDR3 protein, CDR3 DNA. The D gene is left open where the match is weak. Size is omitted from some rows. Given values are once, few, many or a class for expanded clones.

V gene: TRBV7-2; D gene: TRBD1; J gene: TRBJ1-5; clone size: .; CDR3 protein: CASSPPGQVNQPQHF; CDR3 DNA: TGTGCCAGCAGCCCGCCGGGACAGGTCAATCAGCCCCAGCATTTT
V gene: TRBV29-1; D gene: TRBD1; J gene: TRBJ1-2; clone size: .; CDR3 protein: CSVVSGQGSVKSYTF; CDR3 DNA: TGCAGCGTTGTGTCGGGACAGGGTTCGGTAAAAAGCTACACCTTC
V gene: TRBV28; D gene: TRBD1; J gene: TRBJ2-6; clone size: .; CDR3 protein: CASSLNRGSSGANVLTF; CDR3 DNA: TGTGCCAGCAGTTTGAACAGGGGCTCCTCTGGGGCCAACGTCCTGACTTTC
V gene: TRBV20-1; D gene: .; J gene: TRBJ1-6; clone size: .; CDR3 protein: CSASKDGSSYNSPLHF; CDR3 DNA: TGCAGTGCTAGCAAGGACGGCAGCTCCTATAATTCACCCCTCCACTTT
V gene: TRBV6-6; D gene: .; J gene: TRBJ2-7; clone size: .; CDR3 protein: CASSRSGLYEQYF; CDR3 DNA: TGTGCCAGCAGTAGGTCAGGGTTGTACGAGCAGTACTTC
V gene: TRBV10-3; D gene: TRBD1; J gene: TRBJ1-1; clone size: .; CDR3 protein: CAISEQDRVHTEAFF; CDR3 DNA: TGTGCCATCAGTGAGCAGGACAGGGTGCACACTGAAGCTTTCTTT
V gene: TRBV12-3/TRBV12-4; D gene: TRBD1; J gene: TRBJ1-2; clone size: many; CDR3 protein: CASSPLDRGVGYTF; CDR3 DNA: TGTGCCAGCAGTCCCCTAGACAGGGGAGTCGGCTACACCTTC
V gene: TRBV4-3; D gene: .; J gene: TRBJ2-6; clone size: few; CDR3 protein: CASSQAWVLERSGANVLTF; CDR3 DNA: TGCGCCAGCAGCCAAGCTTGGGTCCTAGAACGGAGTGGGGCCAACGTCCTGACTTTC
V gene: TRBV7-9; D gene: TRBD2; J gene: TRBJ2-5; clone size: .; CDR3 protein: CASSPPSGVKETQYF; CDR3 DNA: TGTGCCAGCAGCCCCCCTAGCGGGGTCAAAGAGACCCAGTACTTC
V gene: TRBV9; D gene: .; J gene: TRBJ1-2; clone size: .; CDR3 protein: CASSGGTGGNYGYTF; CDR3 DNA: TGTGCCAGCAGCGGCGGGACGGGGGGCAACTATGGCTACACCTTC
V gene: TRBV15; D gene: .; J gene: TRBJ2-6; clone size: .; CDR3 protein: CATSTRFRSGANVPTF; CDR3 DNA: TGTGCCACCAGCACAAGGTTTCGCTCTGGGGCCAACGTCCCGACTTTC
V gene: TRBV7-9; D gene: .; J gene: TRBJ1-2; clone size: .; CDR3 protein: CASSLEAPGYTF; CDR3 DNA: TGTGCCAGCAGCTTAGAAGCTCCTGGCTACACCTTC
V gene: TRBV28; D gene: TRBD1; J gene: TRBJ1-2; clone size: .; CDR3 protein: CASSRTGFGYTF; CDR3 DNA: TGTGCCAGCAGCCGGACAGGGTTTGGCTACACCTTC
V gene: TRBV6-1; D gene: .; J gene: TRBJ1-1; clone size: many; CDR3 protein: CASSFLQGKSAFF; CDR3 DNA: TGTGCCAGCAGTTTTCTTCAGGGGAAAAGCGCTTTCTTT
V gene: TRBV29-1; D gene: .; J gene: TRBJ1-1; clone size: .; CDR3 protein: CSVKRSNTEAFF; CDR3 DNA: TGCAGCGTTAAGCGTAGTAACACTGAAGCTTTCTTT
V gene: TRBV10-3; D gene: .; J gene: TRBJ1-1; clone size: .; CDR3 protein: CATSPGQGWSF; CDR3 DNA: TGTGCCACATCCCCCGGGCAAGGGTGGTCCTTT
V gene: TRBV12-3/TRBV12-4; D gene: TRBD1; J gene: TRBJ1-6; clone size: .; CDR3 protein: CASRRRQGRDNSPLHF; CDR3 DNA: TGTGCCAGCAGGCGCAGACAGGGCCGCGATAATTCACCCCTCCACTTT
V gene: TRBV7-2; D gene: .; J gene: TRBJ1-1; clone size: .; CDR3 protein: CASHGGGDTEAFF; CDR3 DNA: TGTGCCAGCCACGGTGGGGGGGACACTGAAGCTTTCTTT
V gene: TRBV28; D gene: .; J gene: TRBJ2-7; clone size: few; CDR3 protein: CASRPGMTYEQYF; CDR3 DNA: TGTGCCAGCAGGCCCGGGATGACCTACGAGCAGTACTTC
V gene: TRBV20-1; D gene: TRBD2; J gene: TRBJ2-5; clone size: many; CDR3 protein: CSARVLLAGGRETQYF; CDR3 DNA: TGCAGTGCTAGAGTCCTACTAGCGGGAGGACGGGAGACCCAGTACTTC
V gene: TRBV25-1; D gene: .; J gene: TRBJ1-2; clone size: .; CDR3 protein: CAREQGWGYTF; CDR3 DNA: TGTGCTAGGGAGCAGGGGTGGGGCTACACCTTC
V gene: TRBV2; D gene: .; J gene: TRBJ2-5; clone size: .; CDR3 protein: CASRFYQETQYF; CDR3 DNA: TGTGCCAGCCGATTTTATCAAGAGACCCAGTACTTC
V gene: TRBV12-3/TRBV12-4; D gene: .; J gene: TRBJ1-2; clone size: many; CDR3 protein: CASSLPHSPAYGYTF; CDR3 DNA: TGTGCCAGCAGTTTACCCCACAGCCCAGCTTATGGCTACACCTTC
V gene: TRBV10-3; D gene: .; J gene: TRBJ1-2; clone size: .; CDR3 protein: CASSTIGGVGYGYTF; CDR3 DNA: TGTGCCAGCAGCACGATTGGGGGCGTGGGCTATGGCTACACCTTC
V gene: TRBV5-4; D gene: .; J gene: TRBJ1-2; clone size: .; CDR3 protein: CASSLGVVGYGYTF; CDR3 DNA: TGTGCCAGCAGCTTGGGGGTAGTGGGCTATGGCTACACCTTC
V gene: TRBV27; D gene: .; J gene: TRBJ1-1; clone size: many; CDR3 protein: CASSSQGFLNTEAFF; CDR3 DNA: TGTGCCAGCAGCTCTCAGGGGTTTTTGAACACTGAAGCTTTCTTT
V gene: TRBV9; D gene: .; J gene: TRBJ2-7; clone size: few; CDR3 protein: CASSVRGGTKAHEQYF; CDR3 DNA: TGTGCCAGCAGCGTTCGCGGTGGCACCAAGGCTCACGAGCAGTACTTC
V gene: TRBV7-3; D gene: .; J gene: TRBJ2-7; clone size: .; CDR3 protein: CASSSIDRNYEQYF; CDR3 DNA: TGTGCCAGCAGTTCCATAGACAGGAACTACGAGCAGTACTTC
V gene: TRBV18; D gene: .; J gene: TRBJ2-6; clone size: .; CDR3 protein: CASATLTSGANVLTF; CDR3 DNA: TGTGCCAGCGCAACACTGACCTCTGGGGCCAACGTCCTGACTTTC
V gene: TRBV5-1; D gene: .; J gene: TRBJ1-1; clone size: many; CDR3 protein: CASSFSGTLDTEAFF; CDR3 DNA: TGCGCCAGCAGCTTTTCCGGGACATTGGACACTGAAGCTTTCTTT
V gene: TRBV20-1; D gene: TRBD2; J gene: TRBJ2-5; clone size: many; CDR3 protein: CSAQSPGLAETQYF; CDR3 DNA: TGCAGTGCGCAATCACCGGGACTAGCAGAGACCCAGTACTTC
V gene: TRBV14; D gene: .; J gene: TRBJ1-5; clone size: many; CDR3 protein: CASSQDQGMGGQPQHF; CDR3 DNA: TGTGCCAGCAGCCAAGATCAGGGGATGGGAGGACAGCCCCAGCATTTT
V gene: TRBV29-1; D gene: TRBD1; J gene: TRBJ1-2; clone size: .; CDR3 protein: CSAYGTENGYTF; CDR3 DNA: TGCAGCGCCTACGGGACAGAAAATGGCTACACCTTC
V gene: TRBV7-3; D gene: .; J gene: TRBJ2-6; clone size: .; CDR3 protein: CASSLLLGASGANVLTF; CDR3 DNA: TGTGCCAGCAGCTTATTATTGGGGGCAAGTGGGGCCAACGTCCTGACTTTC
V gene: TRBV12-3/TRBV12-4; D gene: .; J gene: TRBJ1-6; clone size: many; CDR3 protein: CASRPKGGRNSPLHF; CDR3 DNA: TGTGCCAGCAGACCCAAAGGGGGAAGAAATTCACCCCTCCACTTT
V gene: TRBV19; D gene: .; J gene: TRBJ1-2; clone size: .; CDR3 protein: CASIGRRGSHYGYTF; CDR3 DNA: TGTGCCAGTATCGGGAGAAGGGGCTCCCACTATGGCTACACCTTC
V gene: TRBV29-1; D gene: .; J gene: TRBJ2-7; clone size: .; CDR3 protein: CSVVIRLDSEQYF; CDR3 DNA: TGCAGCGTTGTAATTCGGCTGGACTCCGAGCAGTACTTC
V gene: TRBV7-9; D gene: .; J gene: TRBJ2-7; clone size: once; CDR3 protein: CVSSLVGTAYEQYF; CDR3 DNA: TGTGTCAGCAGCTTAGTTGGGACCGCCTACGAGCAGTACTTC
V gene: TRBV24-1; D gene: TRBD1; J gene: TRBJ2-5; clone size: .; CDR3 protein: CATSGPDRVEETQYF; CDR3 DNA: TGTGCCACCAGTGGTCCCGACAGGGTTGAAGAGACCCAGTACTTC
V gene: TRBV20-1; D gene: .; J gene: TRBJ1-5; clone size: .; CDR3 protein: CSASGQVTNQPQHF; CDR3 DNA: TGCAGTGCTAGTGGCCAGGTCACCAATCAGCCCCAGCATTTT
V gene: TRBV29-1; D gene: .; J gene: TRBJ1-2; clone size: few; CDR3 protein: CSVTAGEGGYTF; CDR3 DNA: TGCAGCGTTACGGCAGGGGAGGGAGGCTACACCTTC
V gene: TRBV5-1; D gene: TRBD2; J gene: TRBJ2-5; clone size: many; CDR3 protein: CASSSTSGGPIQTQYF; CDR3 DNA: TGCGCCAGCAGCTCTACTAGCGGGGGTCCAATACAGACCCAGTACTTC
V gene: TRBV10-3; D gene: .; J gene: TRBJ1-1; clone size: few; CDR3 protein: CAISERWGLNTEAFF; CDR3 DNA: TGTGCCATCAGTGAGCGCTGGGGGTTGAACACTGAAGCTTTCTTT